The 30 T cell receptor beta chains given below trace back to one sample, sequenced in a study of cytomegalovirus exposure and HLA in healthy donors. Primers for the PCR totalled 60 Vbeta and 13 Jbeta. Sequencing was performed with immunoSEQ multiplex PCR; in TCRdb, only in-frame clones are kept and a portion is missing. Among 98,000 or so clones listed, 78% were seen once. Material for sequencing was PBMCs. Receptors were obtained from a woman in her thirties or forties in good health and CMV-seronegative.

This chain connects TRBV2 to TRBJ2-1; D is undetermined. The CDR3 has 13 residues. The germline V gene encodes CDR1 SNHLY and CDR2 FYNNEI. V was pared by 6 bases and J by 4 bases, with 10 bases between. CDR3 in amino acids: CASSVGWYNEQFF. CDR3 in DNA: TGTGCCAGCAGCGTCGGTTGGTACAATGAGCAGTTCTTC. Drawing the rest from reference TRBV2 and TRBJ2-1, the complete variable domain is EPEVTQTPSHQVTQMGQEVILRCVPISNHLYFYWYRQILGQKVEFLVSFYNNEISEKSEIFDDQFSVERPDGSNFTLKIRSTKLEDSAMYFCASSVGWYNEQFFGPGTRLTVL.

V usage is TRBV28 and J usage is TRBJ1-5, with a possible D match to TRBD1 (5 bases). This CDR3 is 13 amino acids long. Trimming removed 5 bases from V and 7 bases from J, with 12 bases in between. Germline V gives CDR1 MDHEN, CDR2 SYDVKM. In DNA form, the CDR3 reads TGTGCCAGCAGTGCGGGGAAGGGGCAGCCCCAGCATTTT. Translation: CASSAGKGQPQHF.

The chain has TRBV7-9 and TRBJ2-3, with D possibly being TRBD2 (5 bases). V lost 5 bases and J 5 bases, leaving 20 bases between the germline ends. Looked up from germline, CDR1 is SEHNR and CDR2 is FQNEAQ (reference sequence). The CDR3 loop spans 16 amino acids. The CDR3 here is CASSPPPGLALDTQYF. CDR3 coding DNA: TGTGCCAGCAGCCCTCCTCCCGGGCTAGCTCTAGATACGCAGTATTTT.

CDR3 bases: TGCGCCAGCAGCCCATGGACAGGGACGAACACCGGGGAGCTGTTTTTT. Its protein is CASSPWTGTNTGELFF. V is TRBV5-1 and J is TRBJ2-2; TRBD1 matches at 8 bases. CDR1 and CDR2 (germline): SGHRS, YFSETQ. This CDR3 contains 16 residues. Unmatched junction bases numbered 5, after V lost 4 bases and J lost 0 bases.

Only one count was recorded for this clone. This chain uses TRBV4-3 with TRBJ1-1; 11 bases are a match to TRBD1. V dropped 3 bases and J dropped 10; count of bases not matched to a gene: 7. This CDR3 comprises 14 residues. The V gene's germline CDR1 is LGHNA and CDR2 YSLEER. The CDR3 region is CASSQGYGTGGAFF. The DNA of the CDR3 is TGCGCCAGCAGCCAGGGGTATGGGACAGGGGGAGCTTTCTTT.

The table lists this clone with a few counts. CDR3: CAISGAPDRVESHTEAFF. DNA of the CDR3: TGTGCCATCAGTGGGGCCCCAGACAGGGTAGAATCCCACACTGAAGCTTTCTTT. The V gene is TRBV10-3, the J gene TRBJ1-1; 7 bases are shared with TRBD1. With V trimmed by 4 bases and J by 3 bases, 17 bases remained unmatched. CDR1 and CDR2 from the germline V gene are ENHRY and SYGVKD. CDR3 size: 18 residues.

The chain joins TRBV28 to TRBJ1-5; TRBD1 is a possible D gene (6 bases). From germline, CDR1 is MDHEN and CDR2 SYDVKM. The CDR3 length is 15 residues. Trimming shortened V by 6 bases and J by 2 bases, and 14 bases separated the two germline ends. The CDR3 is CASRPLYRGNQPQHF. The CDR3 DNA is TGTGCCAGCAGACCCCTCTACAGGGGCAATCAGCCCCAGCATTTT.

This sequence joins TRBV9 and TRBJ2-5, with D possibly TRBD2 on 5 matching bases. Trimming stripped 0 bases from V and 2 bases from J, with 11 bases between. CDR3 length equals 15 residues. Germline-derived CDR1 and CDR2 are SGDLS and YYNGEE. CDR3 sequence: CASSVDSSPQETQYF. CDR3 DNA sequence: TGTGCCAGCAGCGTAGATTCTAGCCCACAAGAGACCCAGTACTTC.

The V call is TRBV5-8, the J call TRBJ2-3; D unclear. This CDR3 region has 15 residues. The germline CDR1 and CDR2 sequences are SGHTS and YDEGEE. Trimming stripped 4 bases from V and 6 bases from J, with 18 bases between. The CDR3 bases are TGTGCCAGCAGCCTCAGTGTTACTACCTCGGATACGCAGTATTTT. Translated: CASSLSVTTSDTQYF.

The sample holds one count of this clone. This sequence joins TRBV21-1 and TRBJ2-7; TRBD1 was called by the table and not checked on the DNA. TRBV21-1 is assigned pseudogene status. The CDR3 consists of 16 residues. CDR3 bases: TGTGCCAGTCCACTCAAATTCGGGACAGGGCCCTACGAGCAGTACTTC. Encoded protein: CASPLKFGTGPYEQYF.

The rearrangement links TRBV4-1 to TRBJ1-1, with a weak D call TRBD1 (5 bases). This CDR3 has 16 residues. Trimming shortened V by 3 bases and J by 4 bases, and 18 bases separated the two germline ends. CDR1 is MGHRA, CDR2 YSYEKL, per germline. CDR3 DNA sequence: TGCGCCAGCAGCCATTATTTTTCCAGGGATGTCACTGAAGCTTTCTTT. Protein product: CASSHYFSRDVTEAFF.

This rearrangement joins TRBV29-1 to TRBJ2-6, with 7 bases aligning to TRBD2. The V segment lost 0 bases and the J segment 1 base; nucleotides outside the gene matches: 9. The CDR3 sequence is 18 residues long. Germline V gives CDR1 SQVTM, CDR2 ANQGSEA. The CDR3 bases are TGCAGCGTTGAAGATTGGCGGGAGACACTTTCTGGGGCCAACGTCCTGACTTTC. Translating it yields CSVEDWRETLSGANVLTF.

As DNA, the CDR3 is TGTGCCAGCAGTGATGGCTCAGGGGGTCAAGAGACCCAGTACTTC. Protein: CASSDGSGGQETQYF. The chain is built from TRBV2 and TRBJ2-5; TRBD1 aligns across 7 bases. The junction had 6 bases not matched to a gene; V was cut back by 3 bases and J by 2 bases. The germline gives CDR1 SNHLY, CDR2 FYNNEI. There are 15 residues in the CDR3.

The gene calls are TRBV4-3 and TRBJ2-1, with TRBD2 identical over 11 bases. The J segment lost 4 bases and the V segment lost 2 bases, leaving 1 base of the junction unmatched. This CDR3 comprises 15 residues. The germline CDR1 and CDR2 sequences are LGHNA and YSLEER. The CDR3, as DNA: TGCGCCAGCAGCCAAAGACTAGCGGGGTACAATGAGCAGTTCTTC. Its translation: CASSQRLAGYNEQFF.

V and J are TRBV4-2 and TRBJ2-1; TRBD2 matches at 12 bases. The V segment lost 0 bases and the J segment 6 bases; nucleotides outside the gene matches: 18. Germline CDR1 reads LGHNA; CDR2 reads YNFKEQ. The CDR3 is 21 residues long. CDR3 protein: CASSQDLRGGVGGLAGNEQFF. Here the CDR3 DNA reads TGTGCCAGCAGCCAAGATCTACGCGGTGGAGTTGGGGGACTAGCGGGCAATGAGCAGTTCTTC.

This clone has just a few counts. The rearrangement joins TRBV11-2 to TRBJ2-7; D gene ambiguous. The V and J ends lost 3 bases and 1 base respectively, with 16 bases between them. CDR3 length: 16 residues. Germline CDR1 is SGHAT and CDR2 is FQNNGV. The CDR3 is CASSFEAHPGSYEQYF. CDR3 in DNA: TGTGCCAGCAGCTTTGAAGCTCATCCAGGATCCTACGAGCAGTACTTC.

V and J are TRBV28 and TRBJ2-7, with 12 positions matching TRBD2. J lost 6 bases, V lost 6 bases, and 6 bases had no gene match. The CDR3 has 14 amino acids. Germline loops: CDR1 MDHEN, CDR2 SYDVKM. The DNA for the CDR3 is TGTGCCAGCAGGCCGACTAGCGGGAGCCCCGAGCAGTACTTC. Translating gives CASRPTSGSPEQYF.

This clone was counted a few times. The chain joins TRBV18 to TRBJ1-1, with D unresolved. Germline loops: CDR1 KGHSH, CDR2 LQKENI. This CDR3 has 17 amino acids. Trimming shortened V by 0 bases and J by 1 base, and 15 bases separated the two germline ends. The CDR3 DNA reads as TGTGCCAGCTCACCACCTAAGCCCATCGGGAAGAACACTGAAGCTTTCTTT. Encoded protein: CASSPPKPIGKNTEAFF.

The chain is built from TRBV11-2 and TRBJ1-4; D is uncertain. Germline CDR1 is SGHAT and CDR2 is FQNNGV. V shed 5 bases and J shed 2 bases, with 9 bases lying between them. CDR3 length equals 14 residues. The CDR3 region is CASSLGITNEKLFF. The CDR3 nucleotides read TGTGCCAGCAGCCTCGGTATCACTAATGAAAAACTGTTTTTT.

J is TRBJ1-1 and V is TRBV12-5; perhaps TRBD1 as D (5 bases). V was pared by 10 bases and J by 1 base, with 10 bases between. This CDR3 is 12 amino acids long. Germline CDR1 and CDR2: LGHNT and FRNRAP. The CDR3: CATVGENTEAFF. Here the CDR3 DNA reads TGTGCTACTGTAGGGGAGAACACTGAAGCTTTCTTT.

This clone has just a few counts. This chain joins TRBV4-2 and TRBJ2-3, with 8 bases matching TRBD2. This CDR3 is 18 amino acids long. Trimming removed 4 bases from V and 3 bases from J; junction bases left unmatched: 15. Per germline, CDR1 LGHNA and CDR2 YNFKEQ. The CDR3 is CASSPSRTGGVRTDTQYF. In DNA, the CDR3 is TGTGCCAGCAGCCCGAGCCGCACGGGGGGGGTTAGGACAGATACGCAGTATTTT.

The chain employs TRBV13 and TRBJ2-7, with a weak D call TRBD1 (5 bases). This CDR3 spans 14 amino acids. CDR1 and CDR2 from the germline V gene are PRHDT and FYEKMQ (reference sequence). The V end lost 1 base, the J end lost 4 bases, and 11 bases lay between the germline ends. Here the CDR3 reads CASSLEGFGYEQYF. The CDR3 DNA follows: TGTGCCAGCAGCTTAGAGGGGTTCGGTTACGAGCAGTACTTC.

V usage is TRBV5-1 and J usage is TRBJ1-4; TRBD1 aligns across 9 bases. V was clipped by 4 bases and J by 4 bases; unmatched bases: 5. Germline V gives CDR1 SGHRS, CDR2 YFSETQ. The CDR3 has 15 amino acids. CDR3 amino acids: CASSPGQGLNEKLFF. DNA for the CDR3: TGCGCCAGCAGCCCGGGACAGGGACTTAATGAAAAACTGTTTTTT.

The chain joins TRBV5-1 to TRBJ1-5; TRBD1 is a possible D gene (5 bases). Trimming stripped 4 bases from V and 6 bases from J, with 11 bases between. The length of the CDR3 is 13 residues. Germline V CDR1 and CDR2: SGHRS, YFSETQ. This chain's CDR3 is CASSVGGGQPQHF. The CDR3 region has the DNA TGCGCCAGCAGCGTGGGGGGAGGTCAGCCCCAGCATTTT.

The chain uses TRBV29-1 and TRBJ2-1, with D perhaps matching TRBD2 (6 bases). CDR1 is SQVTM and CDR2 is ANQGSEA in the germline V gene. Trimming took 4 bases from V and 6 from J, leaving 13 bases between them. This CDR3 has 13 residues. In DNA form, the CDR3 reads TGCAGCGTTGTCGGGAGTCTGGGCAATGAGCAGTTCTTC. Protein sequence: CSVVGSLGNEQFF.

The chain has TRBV27 and TRBJ2-7, with D hard to call. Trimming pared 8 bases from V and 5 bases from J, leaving 13 bases between. This CDR3 region has 12 residues. Germline CDR1 is MNHEY and CDR2 is SMNVEV (reference sequence). The CDR3 is CASGWRHDEQYF. CDR3 nucleotide sequence: TGTGCCAGCGGGTGGCGGCACGACGAGCAGTACTTC.

The rearrangement links TRBV29-1 to TRBJ2-7; the match to TRBD1 covers 12 bases. Germline CDR1 reads SQVTM; CDR2 reads ANQGSEA. The V segment lost 5 bases and the J segment 3 bases; nucleotides outside the gene matches: 8. This CDR3 spans 15 amino acids. For the CDR3, the DNA is TGCAGCGTTTTTTTGGGACAGGGGGCGAACTACGAGCAGTACTTC. Protein product: CSVFLGQGANYEQYF.

This clone was seen a few times. The chain couples TRBV28 to TRBJ1-1; tentative D call: TRBD1 (5 bases). Germline V gene sequence: CDR1 MDHEN, CDR2 SYDVKM. This CDR3 is 14 amino acids long. V dropped 8 bases and J dropped 1 base, with 14 bases sitting between them. The CDR3 loop is CASHRGGANTEAFF. CDR3 DNA: TGTGCCAGCCACCGGGGGGGAGCGAACACTGAAGCTTTCTTT.

The rearrangement links TRBV7-2 to TRBJ2-7, with 11 bases matching TRBD2. Germline-derived CDR1 and CDR2 are SGHTA and FQGNSA. The CDR3 covers 14 residues. J lost 4 bases, V lost 1 base, and 0 bases had no gene match. The CDR3 bases are TGTGCCAGCAGCTTAGGACTAGCGGGGTACGAGCAGTACTTC. This gives the protein CASSLGLAGYEQYF.

In this sample, this clone turned up once. The chain joins TRBV5-1 to TRBJ1-1; no definite D call. The germline V gene has CDR1 SGHRS and CDR2 YFSETQ. Trimming removed 0 bases at V and 2 bases at J, with 8 bases between. The CDR3 runs to 14 residues. The CDR3 here is CASSLGSGNTEAFF. CDR3 nucleotides: TGCGCCAGCAGCTTGGGCAGCGGCAACACTGAAGCTTTCTTT. Full variable domain (outside the CDR3, taken from reference TRBV5-1 and TRBJ1-1): KAGVTQTPRYLIKTRGQQVTLSCSPISGHRSVSWYQQTPGQGLQFLFEYFSETQRNKGNFPGRFSGRQFSNSRSEMNVSTLELGDSALYLCASSLGSGNTEAFFGQGTRLTVV.